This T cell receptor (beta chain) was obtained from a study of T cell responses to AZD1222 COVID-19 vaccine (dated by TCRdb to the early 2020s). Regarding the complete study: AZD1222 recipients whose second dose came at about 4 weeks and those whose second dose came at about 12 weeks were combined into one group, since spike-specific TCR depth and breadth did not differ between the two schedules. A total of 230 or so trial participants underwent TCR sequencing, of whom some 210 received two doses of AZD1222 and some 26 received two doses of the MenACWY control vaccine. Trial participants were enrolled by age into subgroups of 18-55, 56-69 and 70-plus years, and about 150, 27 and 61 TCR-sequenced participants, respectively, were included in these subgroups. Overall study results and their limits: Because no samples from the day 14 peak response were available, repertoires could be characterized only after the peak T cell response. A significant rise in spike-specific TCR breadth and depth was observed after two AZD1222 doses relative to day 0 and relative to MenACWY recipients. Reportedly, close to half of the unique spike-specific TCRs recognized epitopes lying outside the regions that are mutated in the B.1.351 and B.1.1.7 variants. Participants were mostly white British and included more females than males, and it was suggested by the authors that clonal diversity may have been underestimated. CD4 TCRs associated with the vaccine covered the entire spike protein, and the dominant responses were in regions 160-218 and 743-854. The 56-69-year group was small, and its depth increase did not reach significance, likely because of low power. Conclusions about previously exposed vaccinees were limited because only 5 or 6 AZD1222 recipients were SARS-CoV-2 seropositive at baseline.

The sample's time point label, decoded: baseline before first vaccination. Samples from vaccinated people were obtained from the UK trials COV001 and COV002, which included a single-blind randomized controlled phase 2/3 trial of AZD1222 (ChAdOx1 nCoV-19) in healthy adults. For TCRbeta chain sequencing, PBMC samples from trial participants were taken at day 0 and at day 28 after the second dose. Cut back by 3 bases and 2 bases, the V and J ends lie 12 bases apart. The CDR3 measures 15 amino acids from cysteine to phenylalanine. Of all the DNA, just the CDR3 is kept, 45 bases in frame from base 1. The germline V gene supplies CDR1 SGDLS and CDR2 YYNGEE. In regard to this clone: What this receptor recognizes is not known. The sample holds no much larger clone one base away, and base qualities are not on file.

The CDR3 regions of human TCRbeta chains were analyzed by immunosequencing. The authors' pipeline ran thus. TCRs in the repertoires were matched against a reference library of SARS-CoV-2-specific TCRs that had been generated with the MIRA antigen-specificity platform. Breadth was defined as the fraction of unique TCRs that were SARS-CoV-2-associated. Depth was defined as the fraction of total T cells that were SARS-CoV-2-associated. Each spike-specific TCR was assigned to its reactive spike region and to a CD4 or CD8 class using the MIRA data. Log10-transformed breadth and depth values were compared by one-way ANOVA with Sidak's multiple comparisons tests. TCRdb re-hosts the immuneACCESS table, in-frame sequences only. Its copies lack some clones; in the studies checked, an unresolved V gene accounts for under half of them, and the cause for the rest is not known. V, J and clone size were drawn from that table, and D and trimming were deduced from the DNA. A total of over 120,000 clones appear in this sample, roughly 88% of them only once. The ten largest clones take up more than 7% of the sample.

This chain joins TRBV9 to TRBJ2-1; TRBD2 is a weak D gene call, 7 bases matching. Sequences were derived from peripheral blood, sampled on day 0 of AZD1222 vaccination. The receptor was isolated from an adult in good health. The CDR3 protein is CASSEGGPAYNEQFF. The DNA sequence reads TGTGCCAGCAGCGAGGGGGGGCCCGCCTACAATGAGCAGTTCTTC.